The entry below describes one T cell receptor beta chain. The antigen this receptor binds is unknown. No quality values exist for individual bases; no much larger clone is one base distant. The data were taken from a study of long-term antiretroviral therapy in people with HIV (dated 2022 in TCRdb). Broadly, across the study: Collection of the earliest samples took place about a decade ahead of the 2015 WHO recommendation for immediate ART, at a time when ART was typically delayed until CD4 counts fell. A retrospective serial study tested whether ART initiation and durable HIV suppression were associated with changes in peripheral blood TRB repertoire composition and diversity. A total of under 250 cryopreserved PBMC samples were contributed to the cohort by 30 adults with confirmed HIV infection, with samples collected serially over a mean of roughly six years (range 1-12). Among the approximately 30 participants with HIV, eleven to twelve were female. Test extractions of a monoclonal T-cell line alongside about 35 polyclonal samples showed no cross-contamination during QIAcube processing. Paper-wide results and their limitations: At every time point, the repertoire was dominated by expanded TRB clones first identified before ART initiation, although this dominance fluctuated and, in many PLHIV, declined after ART. ART initiation was associated with a significant increase in TRB diversity, but diversity stayed significantly below transplant donor controls even after long-term ART. Because PBMC availability was limited, only the TCR beta chain was sequenced, with no alpha chain pairing. CDR3 length ranges in HIV repertoires were narrower than in controls, and network structure suggested an antigen-experienced repertoire with only a slight naive shift after ART. Inferences about post-ART repertoire changes are limited because no data were available on ART adherence, viral resistance or therapy changes. Because pre-ART samples had limited cell numbers, unsorted PBMC were profiled rather than sorted CD4+ and CD8+ T cells. The samples were dated from about 2004 to 2018, and the ART regimens that were used may be less effective than current ART regimens.

The immunoSEQ hsTCRB v3.0 assay was used at survey level resolution for TRB variable region sequencing. The targeted TRB sequencing depth was roughly 40,000-50,000 T-cell genomes per sample. An Illumina MiSeq with a v3 150-cycle kit was used to sequence the pooled TRB libraries. As for how the authors treated the data: Repertoire analysis was run in R within a reproducible Nextflow workflow that covered QC, data transformation and analysis. LymphoSeq2, an R package for AIRR-Seq data exploration, was used to implement custom analyses. Four samples yielding fewer than 5000 total TRB sequences were excluded, leaving over 150 analyzed HIV repertoires. Among the approximately 190 HIV repertoires that were kept, 59 were collected before ART initiation and more than 120 were collected after ART initiation. Repertoires were downsampled to 5000 TRB nucleotide sequences, and summary statistics were averaged over 100 downsampling iterations. TRB sequences were retained for analysis only if CDR3 regions of at least seven amino acids were present. A Shannon entropy-derived clonality score and the Gini coefficient were used to measure diversity. In the repertoire networks, any two of the top 5000 CDR3 amino acid sequences were linked whenever the two sequences differed by an edit distance of one. For TRB CDR3 amino acid sequences, antigen specificity groups and MHC restriction were predicted with GLIPH2. To flag known CMV, EBV, HIV or tissue antigen associations, CDR3 amino acid sequences were matched against VDJdb and McPAS-TCR. Pre-ART, post-ART and control groups were compared with Wilcoxon signed-rank tests and Holm-Bonferroni correction. The table comes from immuneACCESS by way of TCRdb, which keeps in-frame sequences with V and J called. Part of the clones is missing from these tables; in studies checked, under half for an unresolved V gene and the rest for unknown reasons. From that table come the V and J calls and clone size; the DNA was used to work out D and trimming. Present in this sample are about 12,000 clones, approximately 80% of which were seen just once. The biggest ten clones account for 15% to 25% of the sample.

Participants were included only if at least one PBMC sample before ART initiation and at least two post-ART samples were available. Treatment was received in the United States of America by all participants with HIV. Before DNA extraction, cryopreserved samples of roughly 1-10 million PBMC were thawed and washed. At the time of the earliest PBMC sample, participants with HIV were aged between about 23 and 54 years. PBMC samples from each participant spanned 1-4 timepoints before ART initiation and 2-8 timepoints after ART initiation, with a median of 7 samples. For every participant, serial HIV viral load, CD4+ T-cell count, ART history and demographic data were obtained. Genomic DNA was extracted from unsorted PBMC with a Qiagen kit on a QIAcube, processed in batches of 12 samples. The germline V gene specifies SNHLY as CDR1 and FYNNEI as CDR2. Measured from the cysteine to the phenylalanine, the CDR3 is 16 residues long. The DNA shown is the 48-base CDR3, in frame from base 1. Trimming removed 2 bases from V and 4 bases from J, leaving 18 bases between the germline ends.

This specimen consisted of unsorted PBMCs, obtained 0.5 years before starting antiretroviral therapy. The sequence joins TRBV2 to TRBJ2-7; the D region possibly corresponds to TRBD1 (6 bases align). The sequence was obtained from a woman aged 40 to 50 with HIV. DNA sequence: TGTGCCAGCAGTGAAATGGGACACTCCAAGACATACGAGCAGTACTTC. Its protein reads: CASSEMGHSKTYEQYF.